These T cell receptor beta chains were read from a single sample in a study of OX40 agonist ivuxolimab in advanced cancers. Using immunoSEQ multiplex PCR, the repertoire was profiled, and TCRdb retains in-frame clones only, with some absent. The table lists 30,000 to 40,000 clones, approximately 79% of them singletons. The source was CD4+ or CD8+ T cells sorted from blood, collected in a trial of the OX40 agonist ivuxolimab. Receptor source: an adult with an advanced solid tumor such as melanoma, head and neck, liver or kidney cancer. Both conserved end residues are part of each CDR3. The D gene is left open where the match is weak. Rows give clone size only sometimes, using once, few, many, or a class for an expanded clone.

v_call: TRBV11-2
d_call: TRBD2
clone_size: NA
j_call: TRBJ2-1
cdr3_nt: TGTGCCAGCAGCTCGGGGCTTCTAGCGGGAGCTGGGCAGTTCTTC
cdr3_aa: CASSSGLLAGAGQFF

v_call: TRBV18
d_call: NA
clone_size: NA
j_call: TRBJ2-2
cdr3_nt: TGTGCCAGCTCACAACGCGAGGCCGGGGAGCTGTTTTTT
cdr3_aa: CASSQREAGELFF

v_call: TRBV7-3
d_call: NA
clone_size: few
j_call: TRBJ2-1
cdr3_nt: TGTGCCAGCAGCCCCCGGGGATTGGCGGGTGATGAGCAGTTCTTC
cdr3_aa: CASSPRGLAGDEQFF

v_call: TRBV28
d_call: NA
clone_size: NA
j_call: TRBJ2-7
cdr3_nt: TGTGCCAGCAGTTTAGGGGGGATGTTCGGTGAGCAGTACTTC
cdr3_aa: CASSLGGMFGEQYF

v_call: TRBV5-1
d_call: NA
clone_size: NA
j_call: TRBJ2-7
cdr3_nt: TGCGCCAGCACCGTCACGGCAGGGGCCTACGAGCAGTACTTC
cdr3_aa: CASTVTAGAYEQYF

v_call: TRBV15
d_call: TRBD1
clone_size: NA
j_call: TRBJ1-6
cdr3_nt: TGTGCCACCAGCACCGCGGACAGGGGTTCACCCCTCCACTTT
cdr3_aa: CATSTADRGSPLHF

v_call: TRBV23-1
d_call: NA
clone_size: NA
j_call: TRBJ1-2
cdr3_nt: TGCGCCAACACCCCCCCGATCCCGGGGCCTAACTATGGCTACACCTTC
cdr3_aa: CANTPPIPGPNYGYTF

v_call: TRBV7-2
d_call: NA
clone_size: NA
j_call: TRBJ2-1
cdr3_nt: TGTGCCAGCAGCTTAGTGAACTCCCCGAATGAGCAGTTCTTC
cdr3_aa: CASSLVNSPNEQFF

v_call: TRBV5-6
d_call: NA
clone_size: once
j_call: TRBJ2-3
cdr3_nt: TGTGCCAGCAGCCCCCTCGGGGCTAGCACAGATACGCAGTATTTT
cdr3_aa: CASSPLGASTDTQYF

v_call: TRBV9
d_call: NA
clone_size: once
j_call: TRBJ1-2
cdr3_nt: TGTGCCAGCAGCCCCAACGGGGGAGGGGTCTATGGCTACACCTTC
cdr3_aa: CASSPNGGGVYGYTF

v_call: TRBV27
d_call: NA
clone_size: NA
j_call: TRBJ2-1
cdr3_nt: TGTGCCAGCGGTACCGGGGGTTTGGATGAGCAGTTCTTC
cdr3_aa: CASGTGGLDEQFF

v_call: TRBV19
d_call: TRBD2
clone_size: NA
j_call: TRBJ2-3
cdr3_nt: TGTGCCAGTAGTAAGGCGGGGGGGGCTGGGGCAGATACGCAGTATTTT
cdr3_aa: CASSKAGGAGADTQYF

v_call: TRBV7-2
d_call: NA
clone_size: NA
j_call: TRBJ2-1
cdr3_nt: TGTGCCAGCAGCTTAGCAGGGGATAGCTCCTACAATGAGCAGTTCTTC
cdr3_aa: CASSLAGDSSYNEQFF

v_call: TRBV7-2
d_call: NA
clone_size: once
j_call: TRBJ2-7
cdr3_nt: TGTGCCAGCAGCCCGGGACCGAGTTACGAGCAGTACTTC
cdr3_aa: CASSPGPSYEQYF

v_call: TRBV28
d_call: NA
clone_size: NA
j_call: TRBJ2-1
cdr3_nt: TGTGCCACCAAAGGGCGCGTCTCCTACAATGAGCAGTTCTTC
cdr3_aa: CATKGRVSYNEQFF

v_call: TRBV29-1
d_call: NA
clone_size: NA
j_call: TRBJ2-7
cdr3_nt: TGCAGCGTTGAAGCCCCCGGCAGCTTTGCGCAGTACTTC
cdr3_aa: CSVEAPGSFAQYF

v_call: TRBV11-2
d_call: NA
clone_size: NA
j_call: TRBJ2-1
cdr3_nt: TGTGCCAGCAGCTTCCGGGGGTTGCCTCCGGACAATGAGCAGTTCTTC
cdr3_aa: CASSFRGLPPDNEQFF

v_call: TRBV19
d_call: NA
clone_size: NA
j_call: TRBJ1-2
cdr3_nt: TGTGCCAGTAATCCTCGAGACAGGAACTATGGCTACACCTTC
cdr3_aa: CASNPRDRNYGYTF

v_call: TRBV28
d_call: NA
clone_size: NA
j_call: TRBJ1-2
cdr3_nt: TGTGCCAGCAGTCAAAGCAACTATGGCTACACCTTC
cdr3_aa: CASSQSNYGYTF

v_call: TRBV6-5
d_call: NA
clone_size: NA
j_call: TRBJ1-4
cdr3_nt: TGTGCCAGCAGTTACGGCGGCTCAGCCACTAATGAAAAACTGTTTTTT
cdr3_aa: CASSYGGSATNEKLFF

v_call: TRBV5-1
d_call: NA
clone_size: NA
j_call: TRBJ2-1
cdr3_nt: TGCGCCAGCAGCGGGGGGTTAAGCTCCTACAATGAGCAGTTCTTC
cdr3_aa: CASSGGLSSYNEQFF

v_call: TRBV5-6
d_call: NA
clone_size: NA
j_call: TRBJ2-1
cdr3_nt: TGTGCCAGCAGCTTTATCGGGTATGAGCAGTTCTTC
cdr3_aa: CASSFIGYEQFF